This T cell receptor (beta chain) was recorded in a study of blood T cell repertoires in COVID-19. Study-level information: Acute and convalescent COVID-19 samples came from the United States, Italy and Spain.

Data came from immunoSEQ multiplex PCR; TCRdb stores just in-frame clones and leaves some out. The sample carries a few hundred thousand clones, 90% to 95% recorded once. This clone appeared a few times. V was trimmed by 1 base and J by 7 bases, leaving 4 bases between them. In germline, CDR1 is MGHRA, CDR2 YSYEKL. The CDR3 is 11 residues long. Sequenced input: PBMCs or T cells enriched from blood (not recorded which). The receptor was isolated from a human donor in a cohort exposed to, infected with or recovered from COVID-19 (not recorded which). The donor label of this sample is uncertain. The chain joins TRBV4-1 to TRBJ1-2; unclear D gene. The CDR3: CASSQASGYTF. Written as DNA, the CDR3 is TGCGCCAGCAGCCAAGCTAGTGGCTACACCTTC.